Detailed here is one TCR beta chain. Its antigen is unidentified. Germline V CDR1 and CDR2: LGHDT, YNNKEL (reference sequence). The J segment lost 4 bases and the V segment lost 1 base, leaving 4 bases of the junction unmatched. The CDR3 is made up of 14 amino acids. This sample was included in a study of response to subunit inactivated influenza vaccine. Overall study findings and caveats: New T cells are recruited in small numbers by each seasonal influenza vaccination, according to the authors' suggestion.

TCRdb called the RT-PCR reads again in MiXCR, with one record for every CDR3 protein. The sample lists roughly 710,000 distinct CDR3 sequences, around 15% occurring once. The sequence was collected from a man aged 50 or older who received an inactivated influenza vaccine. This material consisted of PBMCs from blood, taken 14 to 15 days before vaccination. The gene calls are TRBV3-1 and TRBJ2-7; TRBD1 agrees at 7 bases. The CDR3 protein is CASSQAGGMYEQYF. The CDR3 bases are TGTGCCAGCAGCCAAGCAGGGGGTATGTACGAGCAGTACTTC.